This entry describes one T cell receptor beta chain. The CDR3 consists of 18 residues. The germline V gene encodes CDR1 MNHEY and CDR2 SMNVEV (reference sequence). The V gene lost 3 bases and the J gene lost 0 bases, with 15 bases spanning the gap. The data are from a study of CD8+ T cells in alopecia areata. Study as a whole: Tofacitinib lasted 6 to 18 months, then 6 months off drug.

RNA, once extracted, was reverse transcribed into cDNA for use as the sequencing template. Libraries were prepared by immunoSEQ multiplex PCR; TCRdb keeps only in-frame clonotypes and omits some of them. The sample includes 150,000 to 180,000 clones, 40% to 65% of them seen just once. This receptor was taken from a human donor with alopecia areata. This sample comprised CD8+ T cells sorted from blood, obtained at week 0. The rearrangement joins TRBV27 to TRBJ1-6; no clear D gene. This CDR3 reads CASSLKSFGVSYNSPLHF. CDR3 sequence (DNA): TGTGCCAGCAGTTTGAAGTCTTTCGGGGTCTCCTATAATTCACCCCTCCACTTT.